The entry that follows covers one T cell receptor beta chain sequence. Its antigen is unidentified. This entry is derived from a study of graft-versus-host responses after intestinal transplantation. For the study at large: Multivisceral, liver-intestinal, or isolated intestinal transplants were performed in recipients.

Overall study results and limits: Peak levels of circulating GvH clones tracked with early post-transplant HvG declines. Those patients showing graft-donor T cell macrochimerism displayed high graft-versus-host to host-versus-graft clonal ratios in allografts.

The method was immunoSEQ multiplex PCR; TCRdb's version includes in-frame clones alone and lacks a portion of them. This table holds 71,000 or so clones, around 90% found once. V was clipped by 0 bases and J by 5 bases, with 16 bases between them. The CDR3 runs 16 residues. Germline CDR1 is LGHNA and CDR2 is YNFKEQ. The sequenced sample was unstimulated CD8+ T cells sorted from spleen or lymph node cells, obtained before intestinal transplant. The source of this sequence is a human donor who received an intestinal transplant. V is TRBV4-2 and J is TRBJ2-5, with D possibly being TRBD1 (5 bases). For the CDR3, the DNA is TGTGCCAGCAGCCAAGAGGGGCCGGTCAATGGGGAGACCCAGTACTTC. This encodes CASSQEGPVNGETQYF.